A selection of T cell receptor beta chains follows, all from one sample in a study of blood T cell repertoires in COVID-19. Clones were read by immunoSEQ multiplex PCR, and TCRdb kept only the in-frame ones, dropping some. The repertoire has over 250,000 clones, 70% to 75% of them found once; the top ten carry 3.3%. The sequenced material came from peripheral blood. These TCRs come from a woman older than 75 with acute or convalescent COVID-19. The CDR3 runs from the conserved cysteine through the conserved F or W. D genes are given only for firm matches. Size tells how often a clone was seen (once, few, many) or the class of an expanded clone, and some rows leave it out.

size	V	length	J	D	CDR3	DNA
NA	TRBV5-1	16	TRBJ2-7	NA	CASSSYRDLTFYEQYF	TGCGCCAGCAGCTCTTACAGGGATCTTACCTTCTACGAGCAGTACTTC
NA	TRBV6-5	15	TRBJ1-3	NA	CASTTGIFSGNTIYF	TGTGCCAGCACGACAGGAATCTTCTCTGGAAACACCATATATTTT
few	TRBV4-3	13	TRBJ1-5	NA	CASSRSGEQPQHF	TGCGCCAGCAGCCGCTCAGGGGAACAGCCCCAGCATTTT
NA	TRBV7-2	13	TRBJ1-2	TRBD1	CASSSPGGYGYTF	TGTGCCAGCAGCTCGCCAGGGGGGTATGGCTACACCTTC
NA	TRBV4-3	15	TRBJ1-2	TRBD1	CASSRAGTGNYGYTF	TGCGCCAGCAGTCGGGCTGGGACAGGGAACTATGGCTACACCTTC
NA	TRBV11-2	15	TRBJ1-1	NA	CASKFIQGSYTEAFF	TGTGCCAGCAAATTCATACAGGGTTCGTATACTGAAGCTTTCTTT
NA	TRBV18	16	TRBJ2-1	TRBD2	CASSPPRGGGVVEQFF	TGTGCCAGCTCACCTCCGAGGGGCGGGGGGGTTGTTGAGCAGTTCTTC
NA	TRBV2	13	TRBJ1-1	NA	CASSVQGRTEAFF	TGTGCCAGCAGCGTCCAGGGGCGGACTGAAGCTTTCTTT
NA	TRBV7-2	13	TRBJ1-2	NA	CASSLALSYGYTF	TGTGCCAGCAGCTTAGCGCTGAGCTATGGCTACACCTTC
NA	TRBV18	15	TRBJ2-5	TRBD1	CASSLSQGAPETQYF	TGTGCCAGCTCACTCTCCCAGGGGGCGCCTGAGACCCAGTACTTC
NA	TRBV10-3	14	TRBJ2-5	TRBD2	CAISSTSGEETQYF	TGTGCCATCAGTTCGACTAGCGGAGAAGAGACCCAGTACTTC
NA	TRBV27	12	TRBJ1-2	NA	CASSPSGYGYTF	TGTGCCAGCAGTCCCTCGGGTTATGGCTACACCTTC
many	TRBV6-4	14	TRBJ1-1	NA	CASSQSPGNTEAFF	TGTGCCAGCAGTCAGTCCCCGGGGAACACTGAAGCTTTCTTT
NA	TRBV4-1	17	TRBJ2-3	NA	CASSQDKGGGRTDTQYF	TGCGCCAGCAGCCAAGATAAGGGGGGGGGCCGGACAGATACGCAGTATTTT
NA	TRBV10-3	13	TRBJ2-3	TRBD1	CAIQTGWTDTQYF	TGTGCCATCCAGACAGGGTGGACAGATACGCAGTATTTT
NA	TRBV2	16	TRBJ2-1	TRBD2	CASSVPSGGALNEQFF	TGTGCCAGCAGTGTTCCTAGCGGGGGGGCTCTCAATGAGCAGTTCTTC
NA	TRBV6-1	15	TRBJ2-5	TRBD1	CASSDGQGRLWTQYF	TGTGCCAGCAGTGATGGACAGGGGAGGTTGTGGACCCAGTACTTC
NA	TRBV9	16	TRBJ2-1	TRBD2	CASSLGAGGLYNEQFF	TGTGCCAGCAGCCTAGGGGCGGGGGGGCTTTACAATGAGCAGTTCTTC
few	TRBV6-1	16	TRBJ2-3	NA	CASSVNTGVSTDTQYF	TGTGCCAGCAGTGTCAATACAGGAGTCAGCACAGATACGCAGTATTTT
NA	TRBV19	14	TRBJ1-2	NA	CASSWAGLNYGYTF	TGTGCCAGTAGTTGGGCAGGGCTTAACTATGGCTACACCTTC
NA	TRBV3-1/TRBV3-2	16	TRBJ2-5	TRBD2	CASSKRTSGGAETQYF	TGTGCCAGCAGCAAACGAACTAGCGGGGGGGCGGAGACCCAGTACTTC
NA	TRBV3-1/TRBV3-2	16	TRBJ1-2	NA	CASSRISSGQQYGYTF	TGTGCCAGCAGCCGCATTAGCTCCGGACAGCAATATGGCTACACCTTC
NA	TRBV5-4	18	TRBJ2-3	TRBD2	CASSLGRRAGGLTDTQYF	TGTGCCAGCAGCTTGGGACGTCGGGCGGGGGGGTTGACAGATACGCAGTATTTT
NA	TRBV28	16	TRBJ1-3	NA	CASSSPQMSAGNTIYF	TGTGCCAGCAGTTCCCCCCAGATGTCCGCTGGAAACACCATATATTTT
NA	TRBV19	13	TRBJ1-1	TRBD1	CASRWDSGAEAFF	TGTGCCAGTAGGTGGGACAGCGGAGCTGAAGCTTTCTTT
NA	TRBV19	18	TRBJ2-2	TRBD2	CASSTRTSGRGSVGELFF	TGTGCCAGTAGTACGCGGACTAGCGGGAGAGGAAGTGTCGGGGAGCTGTTTTTT